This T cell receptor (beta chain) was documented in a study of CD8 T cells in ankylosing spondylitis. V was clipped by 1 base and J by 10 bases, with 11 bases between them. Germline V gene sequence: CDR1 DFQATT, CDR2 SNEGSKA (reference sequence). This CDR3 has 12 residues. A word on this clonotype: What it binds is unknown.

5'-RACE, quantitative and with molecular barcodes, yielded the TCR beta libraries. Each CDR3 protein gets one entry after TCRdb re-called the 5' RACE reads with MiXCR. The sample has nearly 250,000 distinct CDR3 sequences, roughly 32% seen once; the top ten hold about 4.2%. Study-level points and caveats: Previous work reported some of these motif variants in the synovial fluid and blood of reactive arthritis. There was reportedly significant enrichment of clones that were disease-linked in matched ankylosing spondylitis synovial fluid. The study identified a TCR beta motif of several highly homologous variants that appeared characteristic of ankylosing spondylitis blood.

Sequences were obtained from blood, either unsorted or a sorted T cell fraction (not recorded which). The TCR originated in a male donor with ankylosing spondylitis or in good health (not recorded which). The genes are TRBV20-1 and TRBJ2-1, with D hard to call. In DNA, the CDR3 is TGCAGTGCTAGAGCTCTGGGGATAGAGCAGTTCTTC. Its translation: CSARALGIEQFF.